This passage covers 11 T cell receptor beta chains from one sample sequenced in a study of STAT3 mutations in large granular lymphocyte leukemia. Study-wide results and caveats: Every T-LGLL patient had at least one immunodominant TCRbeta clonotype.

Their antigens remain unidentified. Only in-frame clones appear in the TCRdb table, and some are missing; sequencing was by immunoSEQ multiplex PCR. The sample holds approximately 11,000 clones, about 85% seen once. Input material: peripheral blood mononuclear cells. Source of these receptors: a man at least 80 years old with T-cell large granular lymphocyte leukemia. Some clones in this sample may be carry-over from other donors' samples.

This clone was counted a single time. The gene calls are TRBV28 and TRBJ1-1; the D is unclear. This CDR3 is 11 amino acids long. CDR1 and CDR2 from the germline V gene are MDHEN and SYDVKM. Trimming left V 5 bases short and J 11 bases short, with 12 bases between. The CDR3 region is CASSVKLLAFF. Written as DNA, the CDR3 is TGTGCCAGCAGTGTCAAGCTGTTGGCTTTCTTT.

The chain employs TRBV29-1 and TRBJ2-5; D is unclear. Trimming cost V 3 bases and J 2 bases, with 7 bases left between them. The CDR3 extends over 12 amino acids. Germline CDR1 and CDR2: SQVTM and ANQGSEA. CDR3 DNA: TGCAGCGTTGACCGACTTCAAGAGACCCAGTACTTC. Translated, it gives CSVDRLQETQYF.

The CDR3 sequence is CASRLAGRSYEQYF. The CDR3 bases are TGTGCCAGCAGATTAGCGGGGAGGTCCTACGAGCAGTACTTC. This rearrangement joins TRBV28 to TRBJ2-7; 8 bases line up with TRBD2. V trimming: 6 bases; J trimming: 1 base; junction bases outside the gene matches: 5. Germline lookup yields CDR1 MDHEN and CDR2 SYDVKM. CDR3 size: 14 residues.

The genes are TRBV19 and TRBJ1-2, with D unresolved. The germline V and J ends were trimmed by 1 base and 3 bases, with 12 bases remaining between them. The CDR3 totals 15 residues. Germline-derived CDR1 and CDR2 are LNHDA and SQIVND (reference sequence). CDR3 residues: CASSIGMAWDYGYTF. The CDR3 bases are TGTGCCAGTAGTATAGGGATGGCATGGGACTATGGCTACACCTTC.

The CDR3 sequence is CASSLRDGDYEQYF. CDR3 in DNA: TGTGCCAGCAGCCTCCGGGACGGAGACTACGAGCAGTACTTC. The chain joins TRBV14 to TRBJ2-7; D is tentatively TRBD1 or TRBD2 (5 bases each). V gave up 4 bases and J gave up 3 bases, with 13 bases separating them. This CDR3 region has 14 residues. CDR1 and CDR2 from the germline V gene are SGHDN and FVKESK.

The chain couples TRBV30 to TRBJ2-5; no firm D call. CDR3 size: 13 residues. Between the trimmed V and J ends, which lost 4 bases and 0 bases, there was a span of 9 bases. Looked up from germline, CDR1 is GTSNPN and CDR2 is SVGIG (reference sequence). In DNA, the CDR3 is TGTGCCTGGAATACACTGTACCAAGAGACCCAGTACTTC. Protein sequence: CAWNTLYQETQYF.

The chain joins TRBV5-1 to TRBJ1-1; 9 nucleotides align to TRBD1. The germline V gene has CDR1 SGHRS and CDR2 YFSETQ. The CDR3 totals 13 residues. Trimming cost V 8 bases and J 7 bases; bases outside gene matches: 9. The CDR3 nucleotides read TGCGCCAGTTCCGGGACAGGGTCGGATGAAGCTTTCTTT. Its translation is CASSGTGSDEAFF.

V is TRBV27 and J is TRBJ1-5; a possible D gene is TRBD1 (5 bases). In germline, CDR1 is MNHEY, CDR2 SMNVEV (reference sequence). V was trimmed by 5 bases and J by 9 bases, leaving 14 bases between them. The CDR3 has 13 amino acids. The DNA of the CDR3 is TGTGCCAGCAGTGGCCAGGGAAGCCGGCCCCAGCATTTT. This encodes CASSGQGSRPQHF.

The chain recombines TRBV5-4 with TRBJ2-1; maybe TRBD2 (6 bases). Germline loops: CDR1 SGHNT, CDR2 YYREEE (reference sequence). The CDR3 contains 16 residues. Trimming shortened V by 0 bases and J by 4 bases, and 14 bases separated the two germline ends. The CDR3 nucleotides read TGTGCCAGCAGCTTGGCGGGGGATGTGGGGTACAATGAGCAGTTCTTC. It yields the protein CASSLAGDVGYNEQFF.

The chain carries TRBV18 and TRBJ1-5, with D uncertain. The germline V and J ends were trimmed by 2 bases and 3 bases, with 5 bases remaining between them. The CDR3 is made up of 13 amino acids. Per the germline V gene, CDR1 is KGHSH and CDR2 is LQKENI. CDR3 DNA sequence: TGTGCCAGCTCACCAGGGAACAATCAGCCCCAGCATTTT. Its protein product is CASSPGNNQPQHF.

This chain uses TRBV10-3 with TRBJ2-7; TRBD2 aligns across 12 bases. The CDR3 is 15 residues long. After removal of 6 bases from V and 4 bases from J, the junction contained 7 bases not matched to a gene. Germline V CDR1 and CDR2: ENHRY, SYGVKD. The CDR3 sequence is CAISQGLAGSYEQYF. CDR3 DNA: TGTGCCATCAGCCAAGGACTAGCGGGGAGTTACGAGCAGTACTTC.